This T cell receptor beta chain was retrieved from a study of response to subunit inactivated influenza vaccine. Between the trimmed V and J ends, which lost 2 bases and 2 bases, there was a span of 6 bases. The germline V gene encodes CDR1 MNHEY and CDR2 SVGAGI. This CDR3 spans 14 amino acids. TCRdb passed the RT-PCR reads through MiXCR, listing each CDR3 protein once. The sample records more than 400,000 distinct CDR3 sequences, approximately 7.3% being singletons. As regards this clonotype: Its target is unknown.

Study observations and caveats: Authors suggested few new T cells are recruited by each seasonal influenza vaccination.

The chain employs TRBV6-5 and TRBJ2-2; D uncertain. The sequence was collected from a man aged 50 to 75 who received an inactivated influenza vaccine. Here the sequenced sample was PBMCs from blood, taken approximately 25 months after vaccination. The CDR3: CASSYRGNTGELFF. The CDR3 DNA reads as TGTGCCAGCAGTTACCGTGGAAACACCGGGGAGCTGTTTTTT.